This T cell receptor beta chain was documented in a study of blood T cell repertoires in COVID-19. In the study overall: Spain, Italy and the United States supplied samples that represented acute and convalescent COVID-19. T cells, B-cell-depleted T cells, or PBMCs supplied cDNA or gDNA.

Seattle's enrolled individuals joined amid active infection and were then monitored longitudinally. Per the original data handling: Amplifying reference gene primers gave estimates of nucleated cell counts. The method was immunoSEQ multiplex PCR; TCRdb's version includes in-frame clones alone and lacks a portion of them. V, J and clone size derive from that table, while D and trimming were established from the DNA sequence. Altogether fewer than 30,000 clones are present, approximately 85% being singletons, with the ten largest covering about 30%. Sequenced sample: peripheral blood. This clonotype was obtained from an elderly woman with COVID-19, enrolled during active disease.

The CDR3 loop is CASSFGRGAGTGELFF. For the CDR3, the DNA is TGCGCCAGCAGCTTTGGCAGGGGGGCTGGTACCGGGGAGCTGTTTTTT. The chain couples TRBV5-1 to TRBJ2-2; tentatively, D is TRBD1 (7 bases). The CDR3 loop spans 16 amino acids. V lost 2 bases and J lost 5, with 16 bases in between. Per the germline V gene, CDR1 is SGHRS and CDR2 is YFSETQ.